Listed below are T cell receptor beta chains from one sample, sequenced in a study of control samples from healthy donors and cancer patients. Assay used: immunoSEQ multiplex PCR; TCRdb lists only in-frame clones, some missing. The sample includes 150,000 or so clones, about 94% seen only once; the top ten take approximately 0.7%. Sequencing used blood. The receptors here all came from a woman in her 30s in good health. Each CDR3 is given with its conserved first and last residue. Each record gives: J gene, clone size, V gene, D gene, CDR3 protein, CDR3 DNA. The D gene is left open where the match is weak. Clone sizes are given selectively: once, few, many, or a class where the clone is expanded.

J gene: TRBJ1-2
clone size: -
V gene: TRBV29-1
D gene: -
CDR3 protein: CSARIWDAYGYTF
CDR3 DNA: TGCAGCGCCCGAATTTGGGACGCCTATGGCTACACCTTC

J gene: TRBJ2-1
clone size: once
V gene: TRBV21-1
D gene: -
CDR3 protein: CASSKTGSGGLRSYNEQFF
CDR3 DNA: TGTGCCAGCAGCAAAACGGGATCCGGGGGCCTGAGGTCCTACAATGAGCAGTTCTTC

J gene: TRBJ1-5
clone size: -
V gene: TRBV5-1
D gene: TRBD1
CDR3 protein: CASSLEGEGAQPQHF
CDR3 DNA: TGCGCCAGCAGCTTGGAAGGGGAGGGGGCCCAGCCCCAGCATTTT

J gene: TRBJ2-3
clone size: -
V gene: TRBV13
D gene: TRBD2
CDR3 protein: CASSSVAGGSTDTQYF
CDR3 DNA: TGTGCCAGCAGCTCGGTAGCGGGAGGAAGCACAGATACGCAGTATTTT

J gene: TRBJ1-2
clone size: once
V gene: TRBV6-5
D gene: -
CDR3 protein: CASSKTVSRGYTF
CDR3 DNA: TGTGCCAGCAGTAAGACAGTTAGTCGTGGCTACACCTTC

J gene: TRBJ2-1
clone size: -
V gene: TRBV28
D gene: TRBD2
CDR3 protein: CASSPRTSGNNEQFF
CDR3 DNA: TGTGCCAGCAGTCCCCGGACTAGCGGCAACAATGAGCAGTTCTTC

J gene: TRBJ1-1
clone size: -
V gene: TRBV5-1
D gene: -
CDR3 protein: CASSLEGREAFF
CDR3 DNA: TGCGCCAGCAGCTTGGAGGGTCGTGAAGCTTTCTTT

J gene: TRBJ1-5
clone size: -
V gene: TRBV9
D gene: -
CDR3 protein: CASSVAMEGQPQHF
CDR3 DNA: TGTGCCAGCAGCGTAGCTATGGAGGGTCAGCCCCAGCATTTT

J gene: TRBJ2-5
clone size: -
V gene: TRBV11-1
D gene: TRBD2
CDR3 protein: CASSLLAGIGGETQYF
CDR3 DNA: TGTGCCAGCAGCTTACTAGCGGGTATCGGGGGAGAGACCCAGTACTTC

J gene: TRBJ2-7
clone size: -
V gene: TRBV5-1
D gene: TRBD1
CDR3 protein: CASSRQQLSGGSEQYF
CDR3 DNA: TGCGCCAGCAGCAGGCAACAGTTATCAGGGGGAAGCGAGCAGTACTTC

J gene: TRBJ1-3
clone size: once
V gene: TRBV4-1
D gene: TRBD1
CDR3 protein: CASSQDRRGRQVRGNTIYF
CDR3 DNA: TGCGCCAGCAGCCAAGATAGGAGGGGGCGGCAAGTTAGAGGAAACACCATATATTTT

J gene: TRBJ2-7
clone size: -
V gene: TRBV11-1
D gene: -
CDR3 protein: CASSAPSVSYEQYF
CDR3 DNA: TGTGCCAGCAGCGCCCCCTCCGTCTCCTACGAGCAGTACTTC

J gene: TRBJ2-2
clone size: -
V gene: TRBV7-9
D gene: TRBD2
CDR3 protein: CASSGRRASGRPRSGELFF
CDR3 DNA: TGTGCCAGCAGCGGTCGTAGGGCTAGCGGGAGGCCCCGAAGCGGGGAGCTGTTTTTT

J gene: TRBJ2-1
clone size: -
V gene: TRBV6-4
D gene: TRBD2
CDR3 protein: CASSAQASGSNEQFF
CDR3 DNA: TGTGCCAGCAGTGCCCAGGCTAGCGGGAGCAATGAGCAGTTCTTC

J gene: TRBJ2-7
clone size: -
V gene: TRBV11-2
D gene: TRBD1
CDR3 protein: CASSLGVGTGLYEQYF
CDR3 DNA: TGTGCCAGCAGCTTAGGCGTAGGGACAGGCCTCTACGAGCAGTACTTC

J gene: TRBJ2-7
clone size: -
V gene: TRBV7-9
D gene: TRBD1
CDR3 protein: CASSRDSPTKQYF
CDR3 DNA: TGTGCCAGCAGCCGGGACAGCCCAACAAAGCAGTACTTC

J gene: TRBJ1-5
clone size: once
V gene: TRBV2
D gene: TRBD1
CDR3 protein: CASSEERFRDSILASNQPQHF
CDR3 DNA: TGTGCCAGCAGTGAAGAAAGATTCCGGGACAGCATATTAGCGAGCAATCAGCCCCAGCATTTT

J gene: TRBJ2-1
clone size: -
V gene: TRBV28
D gene: TRBD2
CDR3 protein: CASSFEGLAGGHNEQFF
CDR3 DNA: TGTGCCAGCAGTTTTGAGGGCCTAGCGGGAGGGCACAATGAGCAGTTCTTC

J gene: TRBJ1-1
clone size: -
V gene: TRBV24-1
D gene: -
CDR3 protein: CATSARSAGGNTEAFF
CDR3 DNA: TGTGCCACCAGTGCGCGTTCAGCCGGTGGGAACACTGAAGCTTTCTTT

J gene: TRBJ2-3
clone size: -
V gene: TRBV24-1
D gene: TRBD1
CDR3 protein: CATSEDRGTRSPDTQYF
CDR3 DNA: TGTGCCACCAGTGAGGACAGGGGGACCCGCTCGCCGGATACGCAGTATTTT

J gene: TRBJ2-6
clone size: -
V gene: TRBV28
D gene: -
CDR3 protein: CASSLYNSGANVLTF
CDR3 DNA: TGTGCCAGCAGTTTATACAACTCTGGGGCCAACGTCCTGACTTTC

J gene: TRBJ2-2
clone size: -
V gene: TRBV6-1
D gene: -
CDR3 protein: CASSEADTGELFF
CDR3 DNA: TGTGCCAGCAGTGAAGCGGACACCGGGGAGCTGTTTTTT

J gene: TRBJ1-5
clone size: -
V gene: TRBV7-8
D gene: -
CDR3 protein: CASSLGGLEQPQHF
CDR3 DNA: TGTGCCAGCAGCTTAGGAGGGCTTGAGCAGCCCCAGCATTTT

J gene: TRBJ1-4
clone size: few
V gene: TRBV9
D gene: -
CDR3 protein: CASSVGGGANEKLFF
CDR3 DNA: TGTGCCAGCAGCGTTGGCGGGGGGGCTAATGAAAAACTGTTTTTT

J gene: TRBJ2-2
clone size: few
V gene: TRBV2
D gene: -
CDR3 protein: CASRVGLREAGELFF
CDR3 DNA: TGTGCCAGCAGGGTGGGTCTCAGGGAAGCCGGGGAGCTGTTTTTT